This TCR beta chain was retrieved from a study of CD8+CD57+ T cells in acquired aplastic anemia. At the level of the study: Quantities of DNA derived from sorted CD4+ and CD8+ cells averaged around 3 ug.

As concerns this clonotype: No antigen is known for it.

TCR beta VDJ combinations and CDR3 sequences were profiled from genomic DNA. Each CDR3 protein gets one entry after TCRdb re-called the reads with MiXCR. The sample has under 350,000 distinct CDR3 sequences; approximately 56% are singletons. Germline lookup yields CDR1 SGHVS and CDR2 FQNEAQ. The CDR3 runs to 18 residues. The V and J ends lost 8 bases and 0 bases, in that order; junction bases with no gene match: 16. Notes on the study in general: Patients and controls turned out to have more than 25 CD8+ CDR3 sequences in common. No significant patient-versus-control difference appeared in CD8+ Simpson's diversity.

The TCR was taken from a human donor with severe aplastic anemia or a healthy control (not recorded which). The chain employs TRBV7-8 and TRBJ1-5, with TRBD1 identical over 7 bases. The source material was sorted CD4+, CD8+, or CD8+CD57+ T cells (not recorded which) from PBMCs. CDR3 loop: CASASLDRIAYSNQPQHF. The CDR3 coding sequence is TGTGCCAGCGCATCACTGGACAGGATAGCCTATAGCAATCAGCCCCAGCATTTT.